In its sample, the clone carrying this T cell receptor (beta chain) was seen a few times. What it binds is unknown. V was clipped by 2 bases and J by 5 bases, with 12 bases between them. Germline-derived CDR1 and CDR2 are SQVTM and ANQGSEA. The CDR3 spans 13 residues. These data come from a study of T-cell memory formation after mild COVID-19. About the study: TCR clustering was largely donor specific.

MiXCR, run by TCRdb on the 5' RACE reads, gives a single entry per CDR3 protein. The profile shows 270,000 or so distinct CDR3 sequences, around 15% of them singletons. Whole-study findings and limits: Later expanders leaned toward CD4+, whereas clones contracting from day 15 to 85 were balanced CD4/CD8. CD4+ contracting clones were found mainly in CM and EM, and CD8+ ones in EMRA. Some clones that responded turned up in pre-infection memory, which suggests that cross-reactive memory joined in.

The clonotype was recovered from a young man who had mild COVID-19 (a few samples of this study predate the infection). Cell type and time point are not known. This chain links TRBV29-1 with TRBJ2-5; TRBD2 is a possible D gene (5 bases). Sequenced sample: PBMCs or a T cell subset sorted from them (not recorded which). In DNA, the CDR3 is TGCAGCGTTGAACTCTTAGCGCGGGAGACCCAGTACTTC. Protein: CSVELLARETQYF.